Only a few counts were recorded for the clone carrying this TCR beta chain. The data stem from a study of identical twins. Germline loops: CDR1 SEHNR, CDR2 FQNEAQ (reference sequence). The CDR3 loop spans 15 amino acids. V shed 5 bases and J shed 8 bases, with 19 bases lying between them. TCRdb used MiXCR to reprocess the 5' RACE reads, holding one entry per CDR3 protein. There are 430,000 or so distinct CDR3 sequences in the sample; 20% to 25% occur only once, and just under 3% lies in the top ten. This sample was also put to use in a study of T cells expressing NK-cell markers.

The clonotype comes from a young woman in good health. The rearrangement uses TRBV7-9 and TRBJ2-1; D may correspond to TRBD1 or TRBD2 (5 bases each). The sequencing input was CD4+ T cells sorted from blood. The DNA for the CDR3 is TGTGCCAGCAGCCCACCACCGGGGCGCCGGTATGAGCAGTTCTTC. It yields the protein CASSPPPGRRYEQFF.